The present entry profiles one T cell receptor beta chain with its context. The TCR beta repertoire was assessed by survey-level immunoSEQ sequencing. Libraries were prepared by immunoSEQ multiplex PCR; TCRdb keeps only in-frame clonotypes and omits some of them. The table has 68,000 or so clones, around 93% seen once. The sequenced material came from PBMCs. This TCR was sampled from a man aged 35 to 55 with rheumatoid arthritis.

The CDR3 is CASSFTSPLEAFF. The CDR3 bases are TGTGCCAGCAGCTTCACATCGCCGCTTGAAGCTTTCTTT. V usage is TRBV7-2 and J usage is TRBJ1-1; D is ambiguous. The germline V gene encodes CDR1 SGHTA and CDR2 FQGNSA. V shed 3 bases and J shed 7 bases, with 12 bases lying between them. The CDR3 contains 13 residues.